This T cell receptor beta chain was sequenced in a study of blood T cell repertoires in COVID-19. For the study at large: COVID-19 samples, acute and convalescent, were from the United States, Italy and Spain. In each case, the material was cDNA or gDNA derived from T cells, B-cell-depleted T cells, or PBMCs.

CDR1 and CDR2 from the germline V gene are LNHNV and YYDKDF (reference sequence). This CDR3 comprises 18 residues. V dropped 0 bases and J dropped 1; count of bases not matched to a gene: 10. As processed by the authors: Amplification from reference gene primers served as the basis for estimated nucleated cell counts. TCRdb's table, derived via immunoSEQ multiplex PCR, lists solely in-frame clones and lacks some. V and J calls and clone size are given by that table; D and trimming were obtained from the DNA. The sample lists hundreds of thousands of clones; around 91% were seen once. This chain uses TRBV15 with TRBJ2-3; 7 bases are shared with TRBD2. This receptor was taken from a young woman who had recovered from COVID-19. Sequencing was done on a sample of peripheral blood. The chain's CDR3 is CATSRDIALLAGTDTQYF. The CDR3 DNA reads TGTGCCACCAGCAGAGATATTGCTCTGCTAGCGGGCACAGATACGCAGTATTTT.